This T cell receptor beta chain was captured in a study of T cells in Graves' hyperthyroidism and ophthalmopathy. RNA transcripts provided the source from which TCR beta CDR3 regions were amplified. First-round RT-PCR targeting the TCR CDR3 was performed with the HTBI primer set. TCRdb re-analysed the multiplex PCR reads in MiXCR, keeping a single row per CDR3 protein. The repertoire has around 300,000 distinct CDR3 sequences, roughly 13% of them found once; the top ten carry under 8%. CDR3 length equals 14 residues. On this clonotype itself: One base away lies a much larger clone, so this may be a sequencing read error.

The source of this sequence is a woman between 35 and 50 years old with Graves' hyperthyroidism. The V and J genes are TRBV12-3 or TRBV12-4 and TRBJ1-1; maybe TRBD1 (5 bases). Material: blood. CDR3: CASIGRDFDTEASF. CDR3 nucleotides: TGTGCCAGCATAGGCAGGGATTTCGACACTGAAGCTTCCTTT.